The 9 T cell receptor beta chains given below trace back to one sample, sequenced in a study of OX40 agonist ivuxolimab in advanced cancers. Profiled with immunoSEQ multiplex PCR; TCRdb holds only in-frame clones, not every one. Of approximately 31,000 clones listed, approximately 90% were seen once; the top ten hold approximately 0.9%. The specimen comprised CD4+ or CD8+ T cells sorted from blood, sampled in a trial of the OX40 agonist ivuxolimab. These receptors were collected from an adult with an advanced solid tumor such as melanoma, head and neck, liver or kidney cancer.

The rearrangement links TRBV29-1 to TRBJ1-1; D is perhaps TRBD1 (6 bases). The germline gives CDR1 SQVTM, CDR2 ANQGSEA. The CDR3 sequence is 13 residues long. V gave up 7 bases and J gave up 3 bases, with 15 bases separating them. The CDR3 region has the DNA TGCAGCGGAAGAAGACAGGTCGACACTGAAGCTTTCTTT. Residues: CSGRRQVDTEAFF.

This rearrangement joins TRBV5-1 to TRBJ1-1; D is uncertain. The germline CDR1 and CDR2 sequences are SGHRS and YFSETQ. This CDR3 has 14 residues. The V gene lost 2 bases and the J gene lost 3 bases, with 11 bases spanning the gap. This CDR3 reads CASSFTNQDTEAFF. Written as DNA, the CDR3 is TGCGCCAGCAGCTTCACAAACCAGGACACTGAAGCTTTCTTT.

This chain connects TRBV19 to TRBJ2-1; maybe TRBD2 (6 bases). Germline V gene lookup returns CDR1 LNHDA and CDR2 SQIVND (reference sequence). This CDR3 has 16 amino acids. Trimming took off 1 base at V and 4 bases at J, with 14 bases between the two ends. The CDR3 here is CASSIGWRGLYNEQFF. CDR3 coding DNA: TGTGCCAGTAGTATAGGGTGGCGGGGACTTTACAATGAGCAGTTCTTC.

V usage is TRBV4-1 and J usage is TRBJ1-2, with unresolved D. V was clipped by 5 bases and J by 4 bases, with 11 bases between them. CDR1 and CDR2 (germline): MGHRA, YSYEKL. The CDR3 has 13 residues. The CDR3: CASSSLAGYGYTF. The CDR3 nucleotides are TGCGCCAGCAGCTCTCTAGCAGGCTATGGCTACACCTTC.

The chain links TRBV7-2 to TRBJ2-5; no clear D gene. V lost 4 bases, J lost 0 bases, and 6 bases lay in between. Germline CDR1 and CDR2: SGHTA and FQGNSA. This CDR3 region has 13 residues. CDR3 in DNA: TGTGCCAGCAGCTCTCCGTACCAAGAGACCCAGTACTTC. Residues: CASSSPYQETQYF.

This clone was recorded a few times. This chain links TRBV4-1 with TRBJ2-7; D is possibly TRBD1 (7 bases). The V and J ends lost 1 base and 5 bases respectively, with 18 bases between them. This CDR3 has 16 amino acids. The germline V gene has CDR1 MGHRA and CDR2 YSYEKL. The CDR3 DNA sequence: TGCGCCAGCAGCCAAGTATTCGGCAGGGGGGCGGACGAGCAGTACTTC. Protein sequence: CASSQVFGRGADEQYF.

V is TRBV6-5 and J is TRBJ1-1; possible D gene TRBD1, 5 bases. Germline CDR1 and CDR2: MNHEY and SVGAGI. V lost 5 bases and J lost 4, with 11 bases in between. This CDR3 comprises 13 residues. The CDR3 bases are TGTGCCAGCAGTAAGAATAGGGGCACTGAAGCTTTCTTT. It is translated as CASSKNRGTEAFF.

The chain recombines TRBV4-3 with TRBJ2-5; a possible D gene is TRBD1 (5 bases). V was cut by 4 bases and J by 3 bases, with 15 bases left in between. Germline CDR1 LGHNA, CDR2 YSLEER. The CDR3 runs to 15 residues. The chain's CDR3 is CASSPTLDTKETQYF. For the CDR3, the DNA is TGCGCCAGCAGCCCGACTCTGGACACTAAAGAGACCCAGTACTTC.

The chain carries TRBV28 and TRBJ1-1; no clear D. Germline V gene data show CDR1 as MDHEN and CDR2 as SYDVKM. This CDR3 is 14 amino acids long. Trimming took 2 bases from V and 0 from J, leaving 7 bases between them. CDR3 DNA: TGTGCCAGCAGTTTAAGGATCATGAACACTGAAGCTTTCTTT. It is translated as CASSLRIMNTEAFF.